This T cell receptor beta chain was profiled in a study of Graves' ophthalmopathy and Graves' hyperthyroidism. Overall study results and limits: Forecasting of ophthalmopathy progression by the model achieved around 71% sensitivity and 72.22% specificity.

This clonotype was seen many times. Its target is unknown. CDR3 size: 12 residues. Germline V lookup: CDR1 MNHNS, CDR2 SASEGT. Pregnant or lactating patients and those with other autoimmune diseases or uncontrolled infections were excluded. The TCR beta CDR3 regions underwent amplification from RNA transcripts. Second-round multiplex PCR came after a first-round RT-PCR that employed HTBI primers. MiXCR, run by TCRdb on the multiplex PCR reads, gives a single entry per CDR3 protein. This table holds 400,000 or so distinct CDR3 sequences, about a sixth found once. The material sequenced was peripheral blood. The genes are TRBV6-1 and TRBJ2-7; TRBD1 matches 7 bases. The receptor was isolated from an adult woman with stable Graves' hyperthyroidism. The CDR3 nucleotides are TGTGCAACTCGGACAGGACTCTACGAGCAGTACTTC. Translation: CATRTGLYEQYF.